This section outlines one TCR beta chain sequence together with its context. Antigen: not known. A single record per CDR3 protein comes from TCRdb applying MiXCR to the RT-PCR reads. There are 700,000 to 900,000 distinct CDR3 sequences in the sample; about 20% occur only once, and about a tenth lies in the top ten. This entry is derived from a study of response to subunit inactivated influenza vaccine. Findings and limits, study-wide: Authors suggested each seasonal flu vaccination may recruit only limited numbers of new T cells.

The source was PBMCs from blood, collected about 5 days after vaccination. The source of this sequence is a man between 50 and 59 years old who received an inactivated influenza vaccine.

CDR3 bases: TGTGCCAGCAGTGGTGGACAGTGGGATCAGCCCCAGCATTTT. Protein product: CASSGGQWDQPQHF. This chain links TRBV2 with TRBJ1-5, with TRBD1 as a possible D gene (6 bases). V lost 4 bases to trimming and J lost 5 bases, with 12 bases between them. The CDR3 contains 14 residues. Germline-derived CDR1 and CDR2 are SNHLY and FYNNEI.